This T cell receptor beta chain was recorded in a study of vaccination effects on CD4 cells after COVID-19 (dated by TCRdb to the early 2020s). Regarding the complete study: To identify antigen-specific CD4+ T cell clonotypes by their expansion, the ViraFEST assay first stimulated PBMC with viral peptide pools and then applied TCR sequencing. Participants received two doses of either the BNT162b2 or the mRNA-1273 mRNA SARS-CoV-2 vaccine. Cultures from other donors in the study were sequenced using the Oncomine TCR Beta short-read assay on an Illumina iSeq 100. A few million PBMC per well were cultured in IMDM with about 5.1% human AB serum, 10 IU/ml IL-2 and gentamicin, plus 10 ug/ml peptides. SARS-CoV-2 spike-specific CD4+ TCR repertoires were compared before and after mRNA vaccination in COVID-19 convalescent patients and in infection-naive vaccine recipients. A total of some eleven COVID-19 convalescent patients and a handful of SARS-CoV-2-naive healthy vaccine recipients were included in the full study.

Remarks on this clone: The antigen it recognizes is unknown. No much larger clonotype is one base removed from it; base qualities were not supplied.

Library preparation employed the immunoSEQ multiplex PCR assay. TCR beta CDR3 sequencing was performed on DNA from the cultured, isolated CD4+ T cells. The published analysis was carried out like this. The analysis removed non-productive TCR sequences, trimmed reads to the CDR3 region, and retained only CDR3s that were 7 or more amino acids long. Antigen-specific clonotypes were identified using the MANAFEST web app by comparison of expansion in peptide wells against reference cultures. Positive clones required FDR<0.05 expansion versus reference and all other wells, odds ratio above 5, and frequency above 0.1% in two replicate wells. Clonotypes significantly expanded in SARS-CoV-2 spike wells and in at least one common cold coronavirus spike condition were defined as cross-reactive. CDR3 similarity was assessed by Levenshtein distance using the stringdist R package, and unrooted trees were constructed with ape in R 3.6.1. The table was pulled from immuneACCESS by TCRdb, which kept in-frame rearrangements only. Such tables lose some clones; where checked, under half of the loss comes from unresolved V genes, and the rest has no known cause. From that table come the V and J calls and clone size; the DNA was used to work out D and trimming. This sample holds tens of thousands of clones; over 55% were observed only once. The ten biggest clones cover 9% to 10% of the sample.

After less than 13 days of culture, CD4+ T cells were isolated with the EasySep CD4+ T cell isolation kit. Negative nucleocapsid antibody results before and after vaccination confirmed that the healthy vaccine recipients had no prior SARS-CoV-2 infection. Half of the culture medium was replaced with fresh IL-2-containing medium on days 3 and 7. Each peptide stimulation condition was cultured in triplicate wells unless otherwise noted. Using Ficoll-Paque Plus gradient centrifugation, PBMC were separated from whole blood and then either used fresh or cryopreserved at -140C. The QIAamp micro DNA kit was used to extract genomic DNA from the cultured CD4+ T cells. General study outcomes and caveats: The study was limited by a small number of convalescent patients and lacked early post-infection timepoints. Clones induced by infection and clones induced by vaccination both contracted markedly at late timepoints after vaccination, which fits with T cell responses waning over time. In healthy vaccine recipients, vaccine-induced clones were almost all SARS-CoV-2 mono-reactive, with only 1 of 255 cross-reactive with common cold coronaviruses.

The V and J ends are trimmed by 6 bases and 1 base, leaving 9 bases between them. Looking up the germline V gene (reference sequence) yields CDR1 WNHNN and CDR2 SYGVQD. There are 13 amino acids in the CDR3, from cysteine to phenylalanine inclusive. Only the CDR3 DNA stays, 39 bases, in frame from base 1. This receptor chain uses TRBV10-1 and TRBJ1-1; TRBD1 could be the D gene, as 5 bases match. This receptor was identified in a human donor who received a COVID-19 vaccine. The source was CD4+ T cells from PBMCs cultured without peptide, collected before COVID-19 vaccination. The DNA sequence is given as TGCGCCAGCAGGGACACACCGAACACTGAAGCTTTCTTT. Translated, it gives CASRDTPNTEAFF.